Below, one T cell receptor beta chain is given with its context. This clonotype was recorded many times. No antigen is known for it. No clone much larger than this one lies a single base away; base qualities are absent. The data stem from a study of neurological immune-mediated disorders (dated 2019 in TCRdb). General notes on the study: Using UMI-based sequencing, the study compared peripheral blood TCR-beta repertoires from patients with HTLV-I-associated myelopathy (HAM/TSP), patients with multiple sclerosis, and healthy controls. The 90 to 120 TCR-beta libraries covered PBMC samples along with longitudinal samples, technical triplicates, and paired sorted CD4+ and CD8+ T-cell subsets. The cohort included some 68 subjects: approximately 14 with HAM/TSP, approximately 34 with multiple sclerosis, and 20 or so healthy controls. Technical triplicate libraries were sequenced so that the variability in frequency of each individual clone could be precisely calculated.

The CDR3 has 16 amino acids, counting the end cysteine and phenylalanine. Only the CDR3 DNA stays, 48 bases, in frame from base 1. Based on the germline V gene, the CDR1 and CDR2 sequences are SGHRS and YFSETQ. V was cut back by 0 bases and J by 0 bases, leaving a gap of 10 bases between them. cDNA was synthesized by template-switch 5'RACE using a primer with a 10-nucleotide random unique molecular identifier that tagged each TCR transcript. Over 180 million TCR-beta sequences, covering 15-18 subjects, were produced in each sequencing run. The RNeasy kit was used for extraction of total RNA. TCR-beta VDJ regions were amplified with primers for the TCR constant region and the 5'RACE anchor, using the KAPA Real-time Library Amplification kit. A first PCR added sample indexes and Illumina adaptors, and a second PCR then raised library yield. The roughly 650 bp TCR product was size-selected on a 2% E-gel SizeSelection system after Ampure bead purification. Before pooling, library quality was checked on a Bioanalyzer, concentration was measured with Qubit, and libraries were quantified with the Kapa Library Quantification kit. Libraries were sequenced paired-end 2 x 150 bp on an Illumina HiSeq 2500. To increase sequence diversity, about 24-32% phiX was spiked into each library pool. As for the original processing: Quality-filtered reads were processed with the UMI-based MiGEC pipeline, which removed over 85% of raw TCR sequences during error correction. VDJ genes were aligned to IMGT germline references, and each clonotype was defined by a unique CDR3 amino acid sequence together with V-J genes. Clonal expansion, Shannon diversity, and CDR3 relatedness (CalcPairwiseDistances, ClusterSamples) were evaluated with VDJtools, and phylogenetic trees were built with CLCbio workbench. Expanded clones were defined as having at least 8 unique UMIs, based on coefficient-of-variation modelling across technical triplicates. The public reads were run again by TCRdb, first through fastp at Q25 and then through MiXCR, and only productive beta chains were kept. Rows with a matching CDR3 protein are joined into one entry that keeps the most common DNA and genes. What appears here as the V and J calls and clone size reflects TCRdb's work, not the paper's. This sample holds tens of thousands of distinct CDR3 sequences; roughly a sixth were observed only once. The biggest ten clones account for around 5.2% of the sample.

The meaning of the sample's time point label: technical triplicate 3. For the sorted-subset TCR libraries, the starting material was around 1 million sorted CD4+ or CD8+ T cells. Peripheral blood was subjected to Ficoll-Hypaque density gradient centrifugation to isolate PBMCs, which were then cryopreserved in liquid nitrogen. Paired sorted CD4+ and CD8+ subsets came from healthy controls, HAM/TSP patients and MS patients. General study outcomes and caveats: TCR clonal expansion was highest in HAM/TSP patients and lowest in MS patients, with MS patients falling below even healthy controls. No identical CDR3 amino acid sequences were found to be shared among expanded clones across subjects, suggesting that TCR-beta repertoires were private in all groups.

Recombination linked TRBV5-1 to TRBJ2-1, with no reliable assignment of the D segment. The sequenced material came from CD4+ T cells from blood. This sequence was found in a female donor with HTLV-1-associated myelopathy (HAM/TSP). In nucleotides, the sequence is TGCGCCAGCAGCTTGGTGCCAGGCAGCTCCTACAATGAGCAGTTCTTC. Translated, this is CASSLVPGSSYNEQFF.